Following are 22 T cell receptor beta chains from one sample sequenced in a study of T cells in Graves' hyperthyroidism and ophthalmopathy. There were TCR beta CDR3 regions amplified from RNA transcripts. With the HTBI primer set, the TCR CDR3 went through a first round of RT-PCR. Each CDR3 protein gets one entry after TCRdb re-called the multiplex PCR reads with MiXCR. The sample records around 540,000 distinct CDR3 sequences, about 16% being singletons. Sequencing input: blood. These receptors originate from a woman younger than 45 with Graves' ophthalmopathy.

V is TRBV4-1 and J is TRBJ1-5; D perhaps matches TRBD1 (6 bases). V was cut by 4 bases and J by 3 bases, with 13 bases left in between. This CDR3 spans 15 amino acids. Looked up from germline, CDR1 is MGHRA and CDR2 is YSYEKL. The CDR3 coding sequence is TGCGCCAGCAGCCTCCGGGGGGCAAACAATCAGCCCCAGCATTTT. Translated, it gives CASSLRGANNQPQHF.

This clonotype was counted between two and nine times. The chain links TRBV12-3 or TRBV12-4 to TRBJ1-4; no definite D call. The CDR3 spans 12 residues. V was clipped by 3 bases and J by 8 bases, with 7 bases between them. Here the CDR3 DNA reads TGTGCCAGCAGTTTTCTAGGGGAAAAACTGTTTTTT. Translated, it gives CASSFLGEKLFF.

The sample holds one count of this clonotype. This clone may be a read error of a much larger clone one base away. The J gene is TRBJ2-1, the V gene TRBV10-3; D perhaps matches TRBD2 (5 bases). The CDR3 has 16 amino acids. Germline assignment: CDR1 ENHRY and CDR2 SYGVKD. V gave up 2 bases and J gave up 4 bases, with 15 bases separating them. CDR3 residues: CAISEPVRRTYNEQFF. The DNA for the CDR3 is TGTGCCATCAGTGAGCCGGTGCGGAGGACTTACAATGAGCAGTTCTTC.

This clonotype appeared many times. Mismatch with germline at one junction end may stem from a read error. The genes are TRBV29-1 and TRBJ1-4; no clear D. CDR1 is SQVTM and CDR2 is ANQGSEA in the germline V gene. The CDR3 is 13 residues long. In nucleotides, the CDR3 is TGCAGCGTTAAAGAGAGCCAGGCCAGGAAACTGTTTTTT. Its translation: CSVKESQARKLFF.

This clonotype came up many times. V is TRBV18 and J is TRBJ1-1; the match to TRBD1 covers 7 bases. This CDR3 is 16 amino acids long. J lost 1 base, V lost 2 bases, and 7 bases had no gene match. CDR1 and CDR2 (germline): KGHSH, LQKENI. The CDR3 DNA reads TGTGCCAGCTCACCAAAAAATACAGGGGCGAACACTGAAGCTTTCTTT. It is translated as CASSPKNTGANTEAFF. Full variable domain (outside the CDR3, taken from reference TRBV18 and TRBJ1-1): NAGVMQNPRHLVRRRGQEARLRCSPMKGHSHVYWYRQLPEEGLKFMVYLQKENIIDESGMPKERFSAEFPKEGPSILRIQQVVRGDSAAYFCASSPKNTGANTEAFFGQGTRLTVV.

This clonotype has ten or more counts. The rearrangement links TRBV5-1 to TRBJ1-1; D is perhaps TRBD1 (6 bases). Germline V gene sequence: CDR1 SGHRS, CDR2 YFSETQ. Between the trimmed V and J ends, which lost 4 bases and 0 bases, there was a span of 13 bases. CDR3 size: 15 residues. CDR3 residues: CASSLGQILNTEAFF. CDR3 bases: TGCGCCAGCAGCCTAGGACAGATATTGAACACTGAAGCTTTCTTT.

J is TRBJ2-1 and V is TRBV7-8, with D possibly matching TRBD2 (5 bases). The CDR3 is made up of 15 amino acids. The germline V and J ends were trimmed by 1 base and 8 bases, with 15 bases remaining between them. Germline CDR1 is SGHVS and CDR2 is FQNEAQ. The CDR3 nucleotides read TGTGCCAGCAGCTTAGGGTGGCGCCTGCGGGATGAGCAGTTCTTC. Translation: CASSLGWRLRDEQFF.

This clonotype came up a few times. The chain's CDR3 is CASSQGQGYSGANVLTF. In nucleotides, the CDR3 is TGCGCCAGCAGCCAAGGGCAGGGATACTCTGGGGCCAACGTCCTGACTTTC. V and J are TRBV4-3 and TRBJ2-6, with D possibly being TRBD1 (5 bases). V lost 1 base to trimming and J lost 0 bases, with 10 bases between them. CDR3 length equals 17 residues. Germline values: CDR1 LGHNA, CDR2 YSLEER.

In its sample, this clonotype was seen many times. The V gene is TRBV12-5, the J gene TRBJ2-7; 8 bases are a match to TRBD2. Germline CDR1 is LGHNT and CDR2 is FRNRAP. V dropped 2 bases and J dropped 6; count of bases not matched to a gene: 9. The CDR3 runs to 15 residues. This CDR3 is CASGLLRRGVGEQYF. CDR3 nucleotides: TGTGCTAGTGGTTTGTTGAGGCGGGGGGTAGGCGAGCAGTACTTC. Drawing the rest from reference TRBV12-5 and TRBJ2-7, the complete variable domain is DARVTQTPRHKVTEMGQEVTMRCQPILGHNTVFWYRQTMMQGLELLAYFRNRAPLDDSGMPKDRFSAEMPDATLATLKIQPSEPRDSAVYFCASGLLRRGVGEQYFGPGTRLTVT.

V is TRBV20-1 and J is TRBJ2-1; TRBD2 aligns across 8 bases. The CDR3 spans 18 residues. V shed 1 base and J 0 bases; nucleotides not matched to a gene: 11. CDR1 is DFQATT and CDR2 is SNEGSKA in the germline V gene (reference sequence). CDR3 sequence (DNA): TGCAGTGCTAGAGGGAGAGTAGCGGGGCCTAGCTCCTACAATGAGCAGTTCTTC. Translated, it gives CSARGRVAGPSSYNEQFF.

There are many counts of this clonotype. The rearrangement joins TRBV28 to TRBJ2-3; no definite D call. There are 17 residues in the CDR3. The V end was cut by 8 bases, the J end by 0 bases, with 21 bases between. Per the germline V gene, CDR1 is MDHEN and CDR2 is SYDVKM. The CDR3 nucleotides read TGTGCCAGCTACCTCCGGAATATGTCGAGAAGCACAGATACGCAGTATTTT. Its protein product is CASYLRNMSRSTDTQYF.

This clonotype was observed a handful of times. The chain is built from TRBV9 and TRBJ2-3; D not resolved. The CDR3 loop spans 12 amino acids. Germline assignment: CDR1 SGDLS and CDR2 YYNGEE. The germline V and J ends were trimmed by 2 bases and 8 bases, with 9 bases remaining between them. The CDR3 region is CASSVIGGTQYF. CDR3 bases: TGTGCCAGCAGCGTGATAGGCGGTACGCAGTATTTT.

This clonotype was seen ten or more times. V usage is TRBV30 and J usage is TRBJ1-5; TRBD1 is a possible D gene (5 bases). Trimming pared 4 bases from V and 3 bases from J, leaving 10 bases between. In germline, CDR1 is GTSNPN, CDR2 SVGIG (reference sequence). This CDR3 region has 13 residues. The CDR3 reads CAWTHRFNQPQHF. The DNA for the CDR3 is TGTGCCTGGACACACAGGTTCAATCAGCCCCAGCATTTT.

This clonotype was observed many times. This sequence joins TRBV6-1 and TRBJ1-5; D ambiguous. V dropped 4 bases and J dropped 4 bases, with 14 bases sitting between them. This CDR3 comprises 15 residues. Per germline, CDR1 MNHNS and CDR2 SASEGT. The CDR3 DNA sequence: TGTGCCAGCAGTGTCTCGGTGGCGGGGAATCAGCCCCAGCATTTT. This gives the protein CASSVSVAGNQPQHF.

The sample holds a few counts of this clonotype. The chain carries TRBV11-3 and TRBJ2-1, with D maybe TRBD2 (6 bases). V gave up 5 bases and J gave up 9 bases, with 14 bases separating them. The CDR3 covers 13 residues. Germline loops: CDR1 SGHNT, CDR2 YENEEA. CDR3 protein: CASSPGDMVEQFF. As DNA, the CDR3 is TGTGCCAGCAGCCCGGGGGATATGGTTGAGCAGTTCTTC.

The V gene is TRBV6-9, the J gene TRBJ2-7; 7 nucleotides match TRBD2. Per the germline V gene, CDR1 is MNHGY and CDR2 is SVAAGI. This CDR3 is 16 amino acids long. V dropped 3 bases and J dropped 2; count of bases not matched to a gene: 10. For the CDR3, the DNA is TGTGCCAGCAGTTACACCGGCGGGAGAACTACCTACGAGCAGTACTTC. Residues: CASSYTGGRTTYEQYF.

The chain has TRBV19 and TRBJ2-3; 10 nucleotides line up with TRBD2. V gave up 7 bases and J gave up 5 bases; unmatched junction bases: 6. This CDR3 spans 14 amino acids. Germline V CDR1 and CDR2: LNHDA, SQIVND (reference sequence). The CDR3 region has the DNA TGTGCCAGTAAGCGGGAGGGCCGAATAGATACGCAGTATTTT. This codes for CASKREGRIDTQYF.

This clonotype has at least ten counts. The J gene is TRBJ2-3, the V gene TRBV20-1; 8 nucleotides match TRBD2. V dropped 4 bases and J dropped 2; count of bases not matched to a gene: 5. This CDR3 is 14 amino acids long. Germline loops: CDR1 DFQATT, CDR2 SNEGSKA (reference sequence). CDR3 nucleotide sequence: TGCAGTGCTATTACTAGCGGAGACACAGATACGCAGTATTTT. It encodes CSAITSGDTDTQYF.

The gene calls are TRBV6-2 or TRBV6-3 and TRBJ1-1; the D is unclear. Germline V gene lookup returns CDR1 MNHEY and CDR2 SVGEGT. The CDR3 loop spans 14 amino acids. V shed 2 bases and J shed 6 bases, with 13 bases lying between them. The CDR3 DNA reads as TGTGCCAGCAGTTACGGGGTTGGTCCGCCTGAAGCTTTCTTT. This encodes CASSYGVGPPEAFF.

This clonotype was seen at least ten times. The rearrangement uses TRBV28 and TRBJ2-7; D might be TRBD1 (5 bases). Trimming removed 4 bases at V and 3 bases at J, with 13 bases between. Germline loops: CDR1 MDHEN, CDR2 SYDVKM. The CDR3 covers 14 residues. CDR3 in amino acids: CASSSPAGFYEQYF. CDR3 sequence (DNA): TGTGCCAGCAGTTCCCCAGCAGGGTTCTACGAGCAGTACTTC.

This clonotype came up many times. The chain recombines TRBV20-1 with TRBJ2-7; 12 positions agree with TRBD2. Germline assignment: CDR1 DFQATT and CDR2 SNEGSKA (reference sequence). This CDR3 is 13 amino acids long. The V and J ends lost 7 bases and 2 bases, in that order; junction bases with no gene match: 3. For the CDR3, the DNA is TGCAGTGGAAGGACTAGCGGGACCTACGAGCAGTACTTC. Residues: CSGRTSGTYEQYF.

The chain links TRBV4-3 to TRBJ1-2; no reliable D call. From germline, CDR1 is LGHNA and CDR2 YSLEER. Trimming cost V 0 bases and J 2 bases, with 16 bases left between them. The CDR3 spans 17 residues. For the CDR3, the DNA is TGCGCCAGCAGCCAAGAGGCCTATCCCCTCCTCAACTATGGCTACACCTTC. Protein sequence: CASSQEAYPLLNYGYTF.